These 15 T cell receptor beta chains were sequenced from one sample in a study of shared clonotypes between healthy human individuals (dated by TCRdb to 2018 to 2020). Library prep was done by the immunoSEQ multiplex PCR assay. As stored in TCRdb, this immuneACCESS dataset retains in-frame rearrangements with V and J assigned. A fraction of the clones does not appear; measured against another copy, unresolved V genes explain less than half of the discrepancy, and the remainder lacks a known reason. Present in this sample are around 980,000 clones, around 78% of which were seen just once. In total, the top ten clones hold roughly 0.65% of the sample. The sample comprised memory CD4+ T cells from PBMCs. The meaning of the sample's cell subset or site label: CD45RA-negative fraction. The receptors come from a man between 18 and 35 years old in good health. Some clones in this sample may be carry-over from other donors' samples.

This chain connects TRBV5-1 to TRBJ2-1; the D is unclear. CDR1 and CDR2 (germline): SGHRS, YFSETQ. The CDR3 consists of 14 residues. V lost 4 bases, J lost 0 bases, and 8 bases lay in between. The chain's CDR3 is CASSPMNSYNEQFF. DNA of the CDR3: TGCGCCAGCAGCCCGATGAACTCCTACAATGAGCAGTTCTTC.

Concerning this clone itself: A much larger clone lies a single base off, so this may be a read error. Other DNA sequences of this sample code for an identical CDR3. The chain couples TRBV6-6 to TRBJ1-2; 7 bases are shared with TRBD1. The germline V gene encodes CDR1 MNHNY and CDR2 SVGAGI (reference sequence). CDR3 length: 14 residues. The trim removed 5 bases at V and 0 bases at J, leaving 3 bases unmatched. CDR3 sequence: CASSPGTANYGYTF. The CDR3 DNA reads TGTGCCAGCAGTCCCGGGACAGCTAACTATGGCTACACCTTC.

The chain has TRBV6-1 and TRBJ2-7, with D uncertain. The length of the CDR3 is 17 residues. Germline-derived CDR1 and CDR2 are MNHNS and SASEGT. V lost 4 bases and J 4 bases, leaving 23 bases between the germline ends. The CDR3 DNA is TGTGCCAGCAGTGCCCCAGACTCCTCTCTTAGAATATACGAGCAGTACTTC. It codes for CASSAPDSSLRIYEQYF.

This clone was counted ten times or more. The V gene is TRBV28, the J gene TRBJ1-2; the match to TRBD1 covers 7 bases. There are 15 residues in the CDR3. V lost 1 base to trimming and J lost 3 bases; unmatched junction nucleotides: 5. Germline V gene sequence: CDR1 MDHEN, CDR2 SYDVKM. Here the CDR3 reads CASSLFGTEYYGYTF. For the CDR3, the DNA is TGTGCCAGCAGTTTATTCGGGACAGAGTACTATGGCTACACCTTC.

The chain recombines TRBV9 with TRBJ1-1; possibly TRBD1 for D (6 bases). The germline V gene has CDR1 SGDLS and CDR2 YYNGEE. This CDR3 contains 16 residues. V dropped 3 bases and J dropped 5 bases, with 20 bases sitting between them. The CDR3 DNA is TGTGCCAGCAGCGCCCCCCAACAGGGAGAAAAGACTGAAGCTTTCTTT. Residues: CASSAPQQGEKTEAFF.

This chain uses TRBV7-3 with TRBJ2-1; possibly TRBD2 for D (5 bases). V was cut by 1 base and J by 6 bases, with 19 bases left in between. The CDR3 sequence is 17 residues long. Germline-derived CDR1 and CDR2 are SGHTA and FQGTGA. Here the CDR3 reads CASSLNPGSGGLNEQFF. CDR3 bases: TGTGCCAGCAGCTTAAATCCCGGAAGCGGAGGCCTCAATGAGCAGTTCTTC. The variable domain in full, with the rest retrieved from reference TRBV7-3 and TRBJ2-1, is GAGVSQTPSNKVTEKGKYVELRCDPISGHTALYWYRQSLGQGPEFLIYFQGTGAADDSGLPNDRFFAVRPEGSVSTLKIQRTERGDSAVYLCASSLNPGSGGLNEQFFGPGTRLTVL.

This clone was seen just once. J is TRBJ2-7 and V is TRBV28, with TRBD2 as a possible D gene (5 bases). The germline V gene encodes CDR1 MDHEN and CDR2 SYDVKM. CDR3 length: 13 residues. V was trimmed by 3 bases and J by 5 bases, leaving 11 bases between them. As DNA, the CDR3 is TGTGCCAGCAGTTTTGGGAGAGCCCACGAGCAGTACTTC. It encodes CASSFGRAHEQYF.

The rearrangement uses TRBV28 and TRBJ2-2; 11 nucleotides align to TRBD1. The germline V gene has CDR1 MDHEN and CDR2 SYDVKM. V was clipped by 9 bases and J by 2 bases; unmatched bases: 2. The CDR3 is made up of 14 amino acids. CDR3 DNA sequence: TGTGCCAGGGACAGGGGGCTTAACACCGGGGAGCTGTTTTTT. It encodes CARDRGLNTGELFF.

The chain recombines TRBV7-9 with TRBJ1-2; D unclear. This CDR3 is built from 11 residues. The germline V gene has CDR1 SEHNR and CDR2 FQNEAQ (reference sequence). Deletions cut 5 bases from V and 8 bases from J, with 9 bases between. The CDR3, as DNA: TGTGCCAGCAGCCAAACCGCGGGCTACACCTTC. Its protein is CASSQTAGYTF. The whole variable domain, remainder taken from reference TRBV7-9 and TRBJ1-2, is DTGVSQNPRHKITKRGQNVTFRCDPISEHNRLYWYRQTLGQGPEFLTYFQNEAQLEKSRLLSDRFSAERPKGSFSTLEIQRTEQGDSAMYLCASSQTAGYTFGSGTRLTVV.

V and J are TRBV9 and TRBJ1-1, with unresolved D. CDR3 length: 16 amino acids. The V gene's germline CDR1 is SGDLS and CDR2 YYNGEE. V lost 1 base and J lost 0, with 13 bases in between. The CDR3 DNA follows: TGTGCCAGCAGCGTACTGAGGGATGCCATGAACACTGAAGCTTTCTTT. Amino acid sequence: CASSVLRDAMNTEAFF.

The chain recombines TRBV20-1 with TRBJ2-5; no firm D call. The last part of the DNA fits TRBJ2-7 better; the J call may be wrong. CDR3 length: 11 residues. Germline V gene lookup returns CDR1 DFQATT and CDR2 SNEGSKA (reference sequence). CDR3 in DNA: TGCAGTGCTATCCGCGGCTACGAGCAGTACTTC. It encodes CSAIRGYEQYF.

This clone appeared a few times. The V gene is TRBV7-9, the J gene TRBJ1-5; D uncertain. Germline CDR1 reads SEHNR; CDR2 reads FQNEAQ (reference sequence). V was trimmed by 5 bases and J by 3 bases, leaving 5 bases between them. CDR3 size: 12 residues. CDR3 DNA: TGTGCCAGCAGCCACCTCAATCAGCCCCAGCATTTT. Protein product: CASSHLNQPQHF.

This rearrangement joins TRBV30 to TRBJ2-7, with D perhaps assigned TRBD1 or TRBD2 (5 bases each). The CDR3 sequence is 13 residues long. CDR1 GTSNPN and CDR2 SVGIG come from the germline V gene (reference sequence). The germline V and J ends were trimmed by 2 bases and 3 bases, with 11 bases remaining between them. The CDR3 DNA follows: TGTGCCTGGAGTCCGGGACCGATCTACGAGCAGTACTTC. Translation gives CAWSPGPIYEQYF. Using reference TRBV30 and TRBJ2-7 for the parts outside the CDR3, the full variable domain is SQTIHQWPATLVQPVGSPLSLECTVEGTSNPNLYWYRQAAGRGLQLLFYSVGIGQISSEVPQNLSASRPQDRQFILSSKKLLLSDSGFYLCAWSPGPIYEQYFGPGTRLTVT.

V and J are TRBV30 and TRBJ2-7; D is possibly TRBD2 (5 bases). Trimming shortened V by 4 bases and J by 7 bases, and 11 bases separated the two germline ends. CDR1 and CDR2 from the germline V gene are GTSNPN and SVGIG (reference sequence). This CDR3 is built from 11 residues. In DNA form, the CDR3 reads TGTGCCTGGAACCCGGGAAGGGAGCAGTACTTC. As protein: CAWNPGREQYF.

The chain employs TRBV11-1 and TRBJ1-3; maybe TRBD1 (5 bases). The ends were cut back, 5 bases at V and 3 bases at J, with 14 bases in the middle. The CDR3 contains 15 residues. CDR1 is SGHAT, CDR2 FQDESV, per germline (reference sequence). CDR3 loop: CASSASTGVGNTIYF. The CDR3 DNA reads as TGTGCCAGCAGCGCGAGTACAGGTGTTGGAAACACCATATATTTT. The variable domain in full, with the rest retrieved from reference TRBV11-1 and TRBJ1-3, is EAEVAQSPRYKITEKSQAVAFWCDPISGHATLYWYRQILGQGPELLVQFQDESVVDDSQLPKDRFSAERLKGVDSTLKIQPAELGDSAMYLCASSASTGVGNTIYFGEGSWLTVV.